This TCR beta chain is drawn from a study of Ad26.COV2.S vaccination and SARS-CoV-2 variants. This sample's treatment: some 20 received Ad26.COV2.S at low or high dose, single or two shots; roughly five received placebo; per-sample allocation not given. The samples were gathered on day 63 after the first injection of vaccine or placebo. Profiling relied on immunoSEQ multiplex PCR, and the TCRdb table lists in-frame clones only, not all of them. The sample lists around 300,000 clones; 88% were seen once. The receptor comes from a person between 18 and 65 years old who received the Ad26.COV2.S COVID-19 vaccine or a placebo. This sample comprised peripheral blood, obtained in a trial of Ad26.COV2.S vaccine versus placebo.

DNA of the CDR3: TGTGCCATCAGTGTCCGAGCCTACGAGCAGTACTTC. It specifies CAISVRAYEQYF. The chain employs TRBV10-3 and TRBJ2-7, with D uncertain. The ends were cut back, 4 bases at V and 2 bases at J, with 6 bases in the middle. The CDR3 is 12 residues long. Germline V gene data show CDR1 as ENHRY and CDR2 as SYGVKD.